This record looks at one T cell receptor (beta chain) sequence and its context. Antigen unknown. The PCR ran on 60 Vbeta and 13 Jbeta primers. The repertoire was sequenced with immunoSEQ multiplex PCR; TCRdb's copy has only in-frame clones and lacks some. Its listing shows over 100,000 clones. The data belong to a study of cytomegalovirus exposure and HLA in healthy donors. Study as a whole: HLA-typed donors contributed some 77 million unique TCRs, which were held in an early data release. Study-wide points: Later on, a genetic analysis was performed. It linked a missense variant in DCLRE1C with V- and J-gene trimming of TCR beta. On later analysis, the bulk of CMV-associated TCR beta chains appeared to be HLA-restricted. Follow-up analysis found HLA locus-dependent TCR association rates, highest for DRB1 and lowest for HLA-C.

The CDR3 contains 14 residues. Germline-derived CDR1 and CDR2 are KGHSH and LQKENI. The trim removed 5 bases at V and 6 bases at J, leaving 7 bases unmatched. V and J are TRBV18 and TRBJ1-1, with 9 bases aligning to TRBD1. The clonotype was recovered from a woman aged 40 to 49 in good health and CMV-seropositive. Sequencing was performed on PBMCs. This CDR3 reads CASSSTGGAAEAFF. In DNA form, the CDR3 reads TGTGCCAGCTCATCAACAGGGGGCGCCGCTGAAGCTTTCTTT. Supplemented by reference TRBV18 and TRBJ1-1, the full variable domain reads NAGVMQNPRHLVRRRGQEARLRCSPMKGHSHVYWYRQLPEEGLKFMVYLQKENIIDESGMPKERFSAEFPKEGPSILRIQQVVRGDSAAYFCASSSTGGAAEAFFGQGTRLTVV.